One sample yielded the 28 T cell receptor beta chains listed below, sequenced in a study of Graves' ophthalmopathy and Graves' hyperthyroidism. RNA transcripts provided the template for amplifying TCR beta CDR3 regions. Second-round multiplex PCR came after first-round RT-PCR with HTBI primers. TCRdb reprocessed the multiplex PCR reads via MiXCR and lists one record per CDR3 protein. Counted here are 560,000 or so distinct CDR3 sequences, about 35% occurring once; the ten biggest clones make up approximately 4.1%. Specimen: peripheral blood or thyroid tissue (not recorded which). The receptor set was obtained from an adult man with Graves' hyperthyroidism.

DNA of the CDR3: TGTGCCAGCAGCCCCCCAGGGGGCGGTTCTGGCTACACCTTC. Translated: CASSPPGGGSGYTF. V usage is TRBV3-1 and J usage is TRBJ1-2; the match to TRBD1 covers 8 bases. The germline V gene encodes CDR1 LGHDT and CDR2 YNNKEL (reference sequence). J was trimmed by 7 bases and V by 4 bases; bases with no gene match: 8. The CDR3 contains 14 residues.

This clonotype was detected many times. The V and J genes are TRBV5-8 and TRBJ2-5; possible D gene TRBD2, 5 bases. CDR3 size: 15 residues. CDR1 and CDR2 (germline): SGHTS, YDEGEE. V was trimmed by 2 bases and J by 4 bases, leaving 15 bases between them. The CDR3 DNA reads as TGTGCCAGCAGCTTTTCGCTAGCCGAGGGAGAGACCCAGTACTTC. It is translated as CASSFSLAEGETQYF.

The chain couples TRBV5-1 to TRBJ2-7, with TRBD2 matching over 9 bases. The CDR3 has 15 amino acids. The junction had 6 bases not matched to a gene; V was cut back by 3 bases and J by 2 bases. Germline V CDR1 and CDR2: SGHRS, YFSETQ. The CDR3: CASSSRAGGPYEQYF. In nucleotides, the CDR3 is TGCGCCAGCAGCTCGAGAGCGGGGGGCCCCTACGAGCAGTACTTC. The complete variable domain, with remaining parts taken from reference TRBV5-1 and TRBJ2-7, reads KAGVTQTPRYLIKTRGQQVTLSCSPISGHRSVSWYQQTPGQGLQFLFEYFSETQRNKGNFPGRFSGRQFSNSRSEMNVSTLELGDSALYLCASSSRAGGPYEQYFGPGTRLTVT.

J is TRBJ1-4 and V is TRBV9, with D unresolved. Between the trimmed V and J ends, which lost 4 bases and 3 bases, there was a span of 16 bases. Germline V lookup: CDR1 SGDLS, CDR2 YYNGEE. The CDR3 runs 16 residues. CDR3 residues: CASSPLGRVPNEKLFF. As DNA, the CDR3 is TGTGCCAGCAGCCCCTTGGGGAGGGTACCTAATGAAAAACTGTTTTTT.

The genes are TRBV19 and TRBJ1-5; 7 positions agree with TRBD1. There are 15 residues in the CDR3. Trimming took 9 bases from V and 11 from J; bases not matched to a gene: 19. The germline CDR1 and CDR2 sequences are LNHDA and SQIVND (reference sequence). The CDR3 DNA reads as TGTGCCAGCAGTGACCCGGGACAGAGGGGAGAGACCCAGCATTTT. Residues: CASSDPGQRGETQHF.

This clonotype showed up many times. The chain's CDR3 is CASSFGRVGTWREQYF. CDR3 nucleotide sequence: TGTGCCAGCAGCTTTGGGAGGGTGGGAACATGGAGGGAGCAGTACTTC. This sequence joins TRBV7-8 and TRBJ2-7; 7 bases agree with TRBD2. Germline values: CDR1 SGHVS, CDR2 FQNEAQ. This CDR3 has 16 residues. The V and J ends lost 3 bases and 7 bases, in that order; junction bases with no gene match: 15.

Many counts were recorded for this clonotype. The gene calls are TRBV25-1 and TRBJ1-1; 8 nucleotides match TRBD1. The V and J ends lost 6 bases and 7 bases, in that order; junction bases with no gene match: 10. Germline CDR1 and CDR2: MGHDK and SYGVNS. This CDR3 region has 14 residues. The DNA of the CDR3 is TGTGCCAGCAGGCGGACAGGGATCGACATTGAAGCTTTCTTT. Translating gives CASRRTGIDIEAFF. Variable domain in full (rest from reference TRBV25-1 and TRBJ1-1): EADIYQTPRYLVIGTGKKITLECSQTMGHDKMYWYQQDPGMELHLIHYSYGVNSTEKGDLSSESTVSRIRTEHFPLTLESARPSHTSQYLCASRRTGIDIEAFFGQGTRLTVV.

The rearrangement uses TRBV30 and TRBJ1-1; D not resolved. V lost 3 bases and J lost 1, with 9 bases in between. This CDR3 comprises 13 residues. Germline V gives CDR1 GTSNPN, CDR2 SVGIG (reference sequence). CDR3 residues: CAWRKGSNTEAFF. CDR3 coding DNA: TGTGCCTGGAGGAAGGGTTCGAACACTGAAGCTTTCTTT.

This clonotype was seen once. The chain joins TRBV7-9 to TRBJ2-5, with a weak D call TRBD1 (6 bases). Germline values: CDR1 SEHNR, CDR2 FQNEAQ (reference sequence). Trimming took off 5 bases at V and 1 base at J, with 14 bases between the two ends. This CDR3 has 15 residues. The CDR3 protein is CASSPGQIIQETQYF. In DNA form, the CDR3 reads TGTGCCAGCAGCCCTGGACAGATTATCCAAGAGACCCAGTACTTC.

In this sample, this clonotype turned up many times. The genes are TRBV13 and TRBJ2-7, with 7 bases fitting TRBD1. Germline V gene data show CDR1 as PRHDT and CDR2 as FYEKMQ (reference sequence). Trimming took 5 bases from V and 0 from J; bases not matched to a gene: 7. This CDR3 contains 15 residues. This CDR3 is CASSTRDRFSYEQYF. For the CDR3, the DNA is TGTGCCAGCAGCACACGGGACAGATTCTCCTACGAGCAGTACTTC.

The rearrangement joins TRBV20-1 to TRBJ1-4; no clear D. The CDR3 sequence is 14 residues long. From germline, CDR1 is DFQATT and CDR2 SNEGSKA (reference sequence). Trimming shortened V by 3 bases and J by 4 bases, and 12 bases separated the two germline ends. CDR3 bases: TGCAGTGCTAGGTTGGTAGCGGGTAATGAAAAACTGTTTTTT. Translation gives CSARLVAGNEKLFF.

In this sample, this clonotype turned up many times. This chain joins TRBV4-1 and TRBJ1-1, with D perhaps matching TRBD1 (5 bases). CDR1 is MGHRA and CDR2 is YSYEKL in the germline V gene. The CDR3 has 16 amino acids. Trimming removed 3 bases from V and 1 base from J, with 15 bases in between. The CDR3: CASSQVQGRTNTEAFF. The CDR3 DNA reads as TGCGCCAGCAGCCAGGTGCAGGGCAGGACGAACACTGAAGCTTTCTTT.

This clonotype has at least ten counts. This chain joins TRBV19 and TRBJ1-5; weak D call: TRBD1 (5 bases). This CDR3 spans 13 amino acids. CDR1 and CDR2 from the germline V gene are LNHDA and SQIVND (reference sequence). Trimming left V 8 bases short and J 4 bases short, with 12 bases between. CDR3 DNA sequence: TGTGCCAGTGCCGACAGTTCGAATCAGCCCCAGCATTTT. Translating it yields CASADSSNQPQHF.

At least ten counts were recorded for this clonotype. J is TRBJ1-1 and V is TRBV12-3 or TRBV12-4, with a tentative D call TRBD1 (6 bases). V was pared by 7 bases and J by 5 bases, with 17 bases between. This CDR3 comprises 14 residues. This CDR3 reads CASTLGGRGTEAFF. Written as DNA, the CDR3 is TGTGCCAGCACCTTGGGGGGGCGCGGGACTGAAGCTTTCTTT.

The CDR3 DNA is TGCAGTGCTAGAGGGGCCAACCGCGGTTCTGGCTACACCTTC. Encoded protein: CSARGANRGSGYTF. The chain has TRBV20-1 and TRBJ1-2; D unclear. Trimming shortened V by 1 base and J by 7 bases, and 16 bases separated the two germline ends. CDR1 is DFQATT, CDR2 SNEGSKA, per germline (reference sequence). CDR3 length: 14 residues.

With respect to this clonotype: One junction end disagrees with the germline gene, perhaps due to a read error. The J gene is TRBJ1-1, the V gene TRBV15; D gene ambiguous. CDR3 length: 13 residues. Germline lookup yields CDR1 LNHNV and CDR2 YYDKDF (reference sequence). CDR3 sequence (DNA): TGTGCCACCAGCAGAGGAGGAAATACTGAAGCTTCCTTT. This sequence encodes CATSRGGNTEASF.

This clonotype was seen many times. The chain couples TRBV29-1 to TRBJ1-5; 7 bases are a match to TRBD1. The length of the CDR3 is 14 residues. V gave up 6 bases and J gave up 4 bases; unmatched junction bases: 9. Germline V CDR1 and CDR2: SQVTM, ANQGSEA. CDR3 DNA: TGCAGCGTGGGCTCCGGGACAGTAAATCAGCCCCAGCATTTT. Translation: CSVGSGTVNQPQHF.

This clonotype was detected many times. The V gene is TRBV19, the J gene TRBJ1-5, with D uncertain. Trimming removed 3 bases at V and 0 bases at J, with 9 bases between. The CDR3 contains 15 residues. Germline V CDR1 and CDR2: LNHDA, SQIVND (reference sequence). This chain's CDR3 is CASSIGQASNQPQHF. CDR3 bases: TGTGCCAGTAGTATCGGGCAGGCTAGCAATCAGCCCCAGCATTTT.

This clonotype was detected many times. This rearrangement joins TRBV5-8 to TRBJ1-5; 7 bases line up with TRBD1. The V gene's germline CDR1 is SGHTS and CDR2 YDEGEE. There are 13 residues in the CDR3. Unmatched junction bases numbered 0, after V lost 0 bases and J lost 6 bases. CDR3 in DNA: TGTGCCAGCAGCTTGGAGGGGGCTCAGCCCCAGCATTTT. Its translation is CASSLEGAQPQHF.

The sample holds one count of this clonotype. Likely a read error: the CDR3 ends without its conserved phenylalanine or tryptophan. No DNA is shown, since the ends of the CDR3 on it are uncertain; the CDR3 is the one TCRdb lists. The chain couples TRBV5-1 to TRBJ1-1. The CDR3 adds up to 10 amino acids, both ends counted. Germline lookup yields CDR1 SGHRS and CDR2 YFSETQ. CDR3 sequence: CASSLGGNSG.

The chain uses TRBV5-4 and TRBJ2-7; 7 bases are a match to TRBD2. Germline loops: CDR1 SGHNT, CDR2 YYREEE (reference sequence). Trimming removed 4 bases from V and 5 bases from J; junction bases left unmatched: 15. The CDR3 has 16 amino acids. The CDR3: CASSPEVGLVVHEQYF. The CDR3 DNA follows: TGTGCCAGCAGCCCCGAGGTAGGACTAGTCGTCCACGAGCAGTACTTC. Full variable domain (missing parts from reference TRBV5-4 and TRBJ2-7): ETGVTQSPTHLIKTRGQQVTLRCSSQSGHNTVSWYQQALGQGPQFIFQYYREEENGRGNFPPRFSGLQFPNYSSELNVNALELDDSALYLCASSPEVGLVVHEQYFGPGTRLTVT.

As concerns this clonotype: One base away lies a much larger clone, so this may be a sequencing read error. The chain joins TRBV4-1 to TRBJ1-5; D possibly corresponds to TRBD1 (6 bases). Germline loops: CDR1 MGHRA, CDR2 YSYEKL. Trimming stripped 5 bases from V and 6 bases from J, with 14 bases between. The CDR3 is 14 amino acids. CDR3 loop: CASSKVGGGQPQHF. CDR3 sequence (DNA): TGCGCCAGCAGCAAAGTTGGGGGCGGTCAGCCCCAGCATTTT.

This clonotype was observed a few times. V is TRBV28 and J is TRBJ1-5; D might be TRBD1 (5 bases). CDR1 and CDR2 from the germline V gene are MDHEN and SYDVKM. The CDR3 is 18 residues long. V lost 5 bases to trimming and J lost 0 bases, with 20 bases between them. This CDR3 is CASSTYPGAQDSNQPQHF. The CDR3 nucleotides are TGTGCCAGCAGTACCTACCCCGGGGCGCAAGATAGCAATCAGCCCCAGCATTTT.

This clonotype was detected ten times or more. The rearrangement joins TRBV11-2 to TRBJ2-7; D is perhaps TRBD1 (5 bases). CDR1 and CDR2 from the germline V gene are SGHAT and FQNNGV. The CDR3 consists of 14 residues. The ends were cut back, 8 bases at V and 0 bases at J, with 14 bases in the middle. This CDR3 reads CASLPTVFSYEQYF. Written as DNA, the CDR3 is TGTGCCAGCCTTCCGACAGTTTTCTCCTACGAGCAGTACTTC.

Remarks on this clonotype: One end of the junction does not line up with germline, which may come from a read error. This chain joins TRBV20-1 and TRBJ2-2; 7 nucleotides align to TRBD2. Germline lookup yields CDR1 DFQATT and CDR2 SNEGSKA (reference sequence). The CDR3 runs 16 residues. This chain's CDR3 is CSARDTRGGNTGELSW. The DNA for the CDR3 is TGCAGTGCTAGAGATACGAGGGGAGGGAACACCGGGGAGCTGTCTTGG.

In this sample, this clonotype turned up many times. This sequence joins TRBV7-8 and TRBJ2-7; unclear D gene. Germline CDR1 reads SGHVS; CDR2 reads FQNEAQ. V lost 5 bases and J 0 bases, leaving 8 bases between the germline ends. The CDR3 runs 13 residues. CDR3 region: CASSLWSSYEQYF. The CDR3, as DNA: TGTGCCAGCAGCCTCTGGTCCTCCTACGAGCAGTACTTC.

The table lists this clonotype with many counts. The chain carries TRBV19 and TRBJ1-6; TRBD1 is a possible D gene (5 bases). With 10 bases removed from V and 9 bases from J, the gap between germline ends came to 16 bases. There are 13 residues in the CDR3. CDR1 and CDR2 from the germline V gene are LNHDA and SQIVND (reference sequence). The DNA for the CDR3 is TGTGCCACCATGAGGGACCCGACTTCACCCCTCCACTTT. Protein product: CATMRDPTSPLHF.

Concerning this clonotype: One end of the junction does not line up with germline, which may come from a read error. V and J are TRBV7-8 and TRBJ2-3; TRBD1 matches at 7 bases. The length of the CDR3 is 14 residues. Germline assignment: CDR1 SGHVS and CDR2 FQNEAQ. The CDR3: CASSQGGVTDTQYF. The CDR3 DNA is TGCGCCAGCAGCCAAGGGGGCGTCACAGATACGCAGTATTTT.